This T cell receptor beta chain was sequenced for a study of OX40 agonist ivuxolimab in advanced cancers. Germline CDR1 and CDR2: MNHEY and SMNVEV (reference sequence). Trimming shortened V by 10 bases and J by 2 bases, and 15 bases separated the two germline ends. The CDR3 length is 14 residues. Assay: immunoSEQ multiplex PCR; the TCRdb copy retains only in-frame clones and omits some. The table records under 70,000 clones, roughly nine tenths of them present only once. The TCR comes from an adult with an advanced solid tumor such as melanoma, head and neck, liver or kidney cancer. The material was CD4+ or CD8+ T cells sorted from blood, obtained in a trial of the OX40 agonist ivuxolimab. This rearrangement joins TRBV27 to TRBJ1-5, with a possible D match to TRBD1 (5 bases). The CDR3 here is CATGPGLGNQPQHF. As DNA, the CDR3 is TGTGCCACGGGGCCGGGGCTGGGCAATCAGCCCCAGCATTTT.